Detailed here is one T cell receptor beta chain. This sample stems from a study of blood T cell repertoires in COVID-19. Per germline, CDR1 KGHSH and CDR2 LQKENI. The CDR3 is 16 amino acids. Trimming removed 4 bases from V and 7 bases from J, with 20 bases in between. Some clones are missing from TCRdb's copy, which holds only in-frame ones; the method was immunoSEQ multiplex PCR. The table records approximately 240,000 clones, less than 85% of them present only once. The specimen was peripheral blood. The V gene is TRBV18, the J gene TRBJ1-5; maybe TRBD1 (5 bases). The TCR was taken from a woman aged 80 or over with active or convalescent COVID-19. The CDR3: CASSREVGGTQQPQHF. Written as DNA, the CDR3 is TGTGCCAGCTCACGCGAGGTGGGGGGGACGCAACAGCCCCAGCATTTT.